These T cell receptor beta chains were read from a single sample in a study of CD8+ T cells in alopecia areata. The assay was immunoSEQ multiplex PCR, and TCRdb's table has in-frame clones only and misses some. The repertoire has about 200,000 clones, 58% of them found once; the top ten carry approximately 5.1%. Sequences were derived from CD4+ T cells sorted from blood, sampled at week 24, from a patient treated with tofacitinib. The origin of the receptors is a human donor with alopecia areata. Each CDR3 is given without its conserved first and last residue.

v_call cdr3_length cdr3_aa
TRBV29-1 11 SVDNGGYNEQF
TRBV29-1 11 SVVRAPYTEAF
TRBV20-1 9 SAHRGETQY
TRBV4-3 12 ASSQALAGETQY
TRBV28 10 ASRGTSEKLF
TRBV4-3 14 ASSHIRKQGRDGYT
TRBV25-1 13 ASSSAGQNQETQY
TRBV23-1 14 ASSRKKDRFTYEQY
TRBV7-2 13 ASSPNAGQGGKLF
TRBV14 13 AMPQWTSGSYEQF
TRBV29-1 10 SVEPQQETQY
TRBV6-5 14 ASSSPGVAGKETQY
TRBV9 13 ASSYTGTKQETQY
TRBV5-1 13 ASRRDTATNEKLF
TRBV5-6 11 ASSRDGDYGYT
TRBV6-6 12 ASSYDPRNYGYT
TRBV5-1 12 ASSSTGSSYEQY
TRBV4-3 14 ASSRRSTGSNEKLF
TRBV29-1 12 SVSTGNGYNEQF
TRBV5-4 12 ASSPGTGTDTQY
TRBV4-3 14 ASSSEPGGKGYGYT
TRBV15 17 ATSRGLDRLQGDSYGYT
TRBV23-1 14 ASSTTPGTGNHEQY
TRBV5-6 13 ASSLAGTGTDTQY
TRBV2 11 ASSSTVTDTQY
TRBV29-1 12 SVATSGRAYEQY
TRBV30 11 ASDRDPGQPQH
TRBV7-3 13 ASSLRSPSGGTQY
TRBV5-6 12 ASSGGTGLYGYT
TRBV7-3 13 ASSPQTGSTNEQF
TRBV29-1 12 SVQGLAGVVEQF
TRBV4-1 15 ASSQGGASGVYNEQF
TRBV7-2 12 ASSPLTSVETQY
TRBV5-1 12 ASSPGRTNYGYT
TRBV10-3 10 AISEKGWAVN
TRBV10-3 13 AISESEVRNYEQY
TRBV7-2 13 ASSLKPATNEKLF
TRBV9 11 ASSGQGTLEAF
TRBV5-4 13 ASSLPGVNSYEQY
TRBV9 13 ASSVEPNMNTEAF
TRBV7-2 13 ASSPVEAGNPEAF
TRBV4-1 13 ASSQRDRGNSEQY
TRBV18 14 ASSPRTSESTDTQY
TRBV29-1 12 SVVAVAGYNEQF